Reported below is one T cell receptor beta chain. This clone was observed a single time. There is no known antigen for this receptor. Base qualities are not recorded, but no much larger clone differs from it by a single base. This entry is derived from a study of shared clonotypes between healthy human individuals (dated by TCRdb to between 2020 and 2021). Context from the whole study: Three men and two women, aged 18 to 49 years, made up the cohort. For each donor, CD4 naive and CD4 memory were each run on three plates, CD8 naive on two plates, and CD8 memory on one plate. The study deeply sequenced blood TCR repertoires of five healthy adults to estimate repertoire size and the extent of clonotype sharing between individuals. Different laboratories and diverse techniques were used to prepare libraries and sequence TCR repertoires, to increase sequencing depth and limit assay-specific biases. Per donor, leukapheresis produced somewhere between about 0.85 and 9.5 billion PBMCs. Study-level results and caveats: Estimated clonotype richness was generally larger for naive than for memory subsets. The genetic and exposure-history diversity represented was limited by the small number of donors. Incomplete sequencing was indicated by rarefaction of sorted-subset datasets, despite the large sequencing depth. Across a handful of donors, roughly 5% of naive CD4, roughly 3.5% of naive CD8, 2.3% of memory CD4, and over 0.35% of memory CD8 clonotypes were shared. Sampling was restricted to blood, and TCR repertoires in tissue are likely to differ from TCR repertoires in blood. Pairwise subsampling indicated that sequencing depth was expected to affect the degree of clonotype sharing among donors. Higher generation probabilities were observed for clonotypes shared by all four sorted-subset donors than for non-shared clonotypes.

Healthy HIV-negative adults with no recently reported acute infections or vaccinations were included as donors. Only Caucasian adults living in Nashville, Tennessee, USA were represented among the donors. CD4+ T cells were enriched by magnetic negative selection, after which naive cells were positively selected on CD45RA and the negative fraction was taken as the memory subset. After blood collection by leukapheresis, PBMCs were isolated using Ficoll-Histopaque density gradient centrifugation and then cryopreserved in the vapor phase of liquid nitrogen. Analytical flow cytometry was used to check the purity and quantity of each magnetically sorted T cell population. Genomic DNA was isolated from every sorted fraction and measured by UV absorbance on a Nanodrop 2000c. The CDR3 measures 15 amino acids from cysteine to phenylalanine. The retained sequence is limited to the CDR3, 45 bases, with the frame set at the first base. The germline V gene (reference sequence) supplies CDR1 MNHEY and CDR2 SMNVEV. V is reduced by 5 bases and J by 1 base, leaving a spacing of 14 bases between them.

Using the deep immunoSEQ assay, TCR CDR3 regions were amplified from genomic DNA by multiplex PCR. For each cell subset, the extracted genomic DNA was distributed evenly across all wells of several immunoSEQ 96-well plates, and each plate served as one replicate. For sorted subsets, each replicate PCR was loaded with about 0.2 ug genomic DNA, equivalent to 30,000 to 35,000 T cell genomes. Purified libraries were measured with a Qubit 3.0 fluorometer, size-checked on a Bioanalyzer 2100, and measured again with the KAPA Library Quantification kit. Every immunoSEQ 96-well plate was sequenced on a dedicated single-read 150-cycle Illumina NextSeq 550 flow cell. Turning to the authors' computational methods: Because the immunoSEQ output included only junctional sequences and no quality scores, the filtering could not be the same as the filtering used for full-length reads. Sequences were annotated with PyIR, a Python wrapper for IgBLAST v1.9, using IMGT germline references to assign V/J genes and CDR3. Reads were removed for weak V/J assignments (E-value above 1e-6), missing CDR3, stop codons, out-of-frame junctions, or ambiguous translated residues. A V3J clonotype was defined by an identical inferred V gene, J gene, and CDR3 amino acid sequence. The percentage overlap between two repertoires was calculated by dividing the number of shared unique clonotypes by the size of the smaller repertoire. Three approaches were used to assess repertoire richness: RTK rarefaction, the Chao1 estimator, and Recon v2.1 estimates of unobserved clonotypes. Generation probabilities for all TCRbeta clonotypes obtained by the gDNA method from several donors were computed using OLGA. TCRdb provides this immuneACCESS table in a form limited to in-frame rearrangements. Some clones are lacking; in checked studies, under half of them reflect an unresolved V gene, and why the rest are absent is not known. That table supplies the V and J calls and clone size; D and trimming were determined from the DNA. The sample table records about 2.4 million clones; roughly 93% of these occur just once. The ten largest account for roughly 0.36% of the sample.

The sequence links TRBV27 to TRBJ2-5; TRBD1 might be the D gene, on 8 matching bases. Sequences were obtained from naive CD4+ T cells from PBMCs. Interpreted using the paper, the cell subset or site label stands for: CD45RA+ positively selected. The clonotype originates from a man between 18 and 35 years old in good health. Some clones in this sample may be carry-over from other donors' samples. The CDR3 here reads CASSGSGTGQETQYF. The DNA reads as follows: TGTGCCAGCAGTGGGAGCGGGACAGGCCAAGAGACCCAGTACTTC.